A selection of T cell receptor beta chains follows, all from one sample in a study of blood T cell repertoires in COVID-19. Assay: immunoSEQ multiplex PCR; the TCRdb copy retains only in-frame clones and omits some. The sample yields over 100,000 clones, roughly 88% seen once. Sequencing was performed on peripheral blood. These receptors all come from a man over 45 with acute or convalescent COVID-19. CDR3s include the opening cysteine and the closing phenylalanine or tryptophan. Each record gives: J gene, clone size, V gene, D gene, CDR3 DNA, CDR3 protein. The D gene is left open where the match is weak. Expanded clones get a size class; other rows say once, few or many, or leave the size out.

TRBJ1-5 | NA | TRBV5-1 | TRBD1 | TGCGCCAGCAGCCCGGACAGGGGGAATCAGCCCCAGCATTTT | CASSPDRGNQPQHF
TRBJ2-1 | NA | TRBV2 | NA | TGTGCCAGTGCCTACCGCTCCTACAATGAGCAGTTCTTC | CASAYRSYNEQFF
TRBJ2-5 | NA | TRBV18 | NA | TGTGCCAGCTCACTACGACACAGGGAGGGGACCCAGTACTTC | CASSLRHREGTQYF
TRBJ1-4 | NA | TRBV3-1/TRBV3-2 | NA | TGTGCCAGCAGCCAAGATAGGAAGACAGTCTGGAGTGAAAAACTGTTTTTT | CASSQDRKTVWSEKLFF
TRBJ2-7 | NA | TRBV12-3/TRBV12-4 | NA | TGTGCCAGCAGTTCCCACTCCTACGAGCAGTACTTC | CASSSHSYEQYF
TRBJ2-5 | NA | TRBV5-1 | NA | TGCGCCAGCACTTTCAGGGTGGGAGAGACCCAGTACTTC | CASTFRVGETQYF
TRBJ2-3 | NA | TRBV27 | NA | TGTGCCAGCAGTTCCGGACAGCTTCCTAGCACAGATACGCAGTATTTT | CASSSGQLPSTDTQYF
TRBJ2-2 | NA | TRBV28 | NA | TGTGCCAGCAGGCCAGGGGTCCAGGGACGGACCGGGGAGCTGTTTTTT | CASRPGVQGRTGELFF
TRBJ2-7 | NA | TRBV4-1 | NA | TGCGCCAGCAGCCAAATACAAGATTACGAGCAGTACTTC | CASSQIQDYEQYF
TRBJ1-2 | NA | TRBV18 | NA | TGTGCCAGCTCACACCCGGGGGGGTTGAGTGGCTACACCTTC | CASSHPGGLSGYTF
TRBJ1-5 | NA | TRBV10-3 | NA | TGTGCCATCAGCGGCAGGGCGGGCAATCAGCCCCAGCATTTT | CAISGRAGNQPQHF
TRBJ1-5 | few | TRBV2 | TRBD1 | TGTGCCAGCGGCCGGGACAGGAAAGATCAGCCCCAGCATTTT | CASGRDRKDQPQHF
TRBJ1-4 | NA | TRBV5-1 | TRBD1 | TGCGCCAGCGCGGGACAGGGTAATGAAAAACTGTTTTTT | CASAGQGNEKLFF
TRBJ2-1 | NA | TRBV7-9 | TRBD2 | TGTGCCAGCAGCAGAGGACTAGCTGGAGAGCAGTTCTTC | CASSRGLAGEQFF
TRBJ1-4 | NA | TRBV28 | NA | TGTGCCAGCGGGGGAGGTCTTAATGAAAAACTGTTTTTT | CASGGGLNEKLFF
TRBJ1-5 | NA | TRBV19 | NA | TGTGCCAGTAGTATTCTGCGGGTCTCACAGCCCCAGCATTTT | CASSILRVSQPQHF
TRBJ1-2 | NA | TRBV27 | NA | TGTGCCAGCAGTTTATCGAGCAGGGGTCCCTTCTATGGCTACACCTTC | CASSLSSRGPFYGYTF
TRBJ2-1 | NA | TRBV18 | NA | TGTGCCAGCTCAAATTGGAGGAATGAGCAGTTCTTC | CASSNWRNEQFF
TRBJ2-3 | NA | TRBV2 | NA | TGTGCCAGCAGTGAGGGCTACCTGGCCGCGGGAGATACGCAGTATTTT | CASSEGYLAAGDTQYF
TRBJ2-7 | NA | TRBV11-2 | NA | TGTGCCAGCAGCTTCTCCTCTACCTCCTACGAGCAGTACTTC | CASSFSSTSYEQYF
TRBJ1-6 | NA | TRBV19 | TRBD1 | TGTGCCAGTAGGGACGGACAGGGGGCCAATTCACCCCTCCACTTT | CASRDGQGANSPLHF
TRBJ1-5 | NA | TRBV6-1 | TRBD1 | TGTGCCAGCACCTCACAGGGGGTTCAGCCCCAGCATTTT | CASTSQGVQPQHF
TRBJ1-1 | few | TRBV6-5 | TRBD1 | TGTGCCAGCAGGACCACAGGGGTTACTGAAGCTTTCTTT | CASRTTGVTEAFF
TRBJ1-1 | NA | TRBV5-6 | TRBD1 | TGTGCCAGCAGCCCGGGGACAGGGGGAGAAGCTTTCTTT | CASSPGTGGEAFF
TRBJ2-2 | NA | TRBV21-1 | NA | TGTCACCCCCCTGTGACTTCGAACACCGGGGAGCTGTTTTTT | CHPPVTSNTGELFF
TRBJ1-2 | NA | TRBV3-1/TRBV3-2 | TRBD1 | TGTGCCAGCAGCCAAGATCCAGGACAGGAATCGGTTGTGTACACCTTC | CASSQDPGQESVVYTF